These T cell receptor beta chains were read from a single sample in a study of blood T cell repertoires in COVID-19. Libraries were prepared by immunoSEQ multiplex PCR; TCRdb keeps only in-frame clonotypes and omits some of them. The sample records about 290,000 clones, around 89% being singletons. Sequencing was performed on peripheral blood. The receptors originated from a middle-aged man with acute or convalescent COVID-19. Each CDR3 is given with its conserved first and last residue. A D gene is named only where the DNA matches it firmly. For some rows the clone size is stated as once, few or many, or as a class when expanded; others skip it.

v_call	d_call	j_call	clone_size	cdr3_aa	cdr3_nt
TRBV5-1	-	TRBJ2-2	-	CASSPGGQVVGLFF	TGCGCCAGCAGCCCGGGGGGACAGGTCGTGGGGCTGTTTTTT
TRBV5-6	TRBD1	TRBJ1-2	-	CASSVGTGQGYTF	TGTGCCAGCAGCGTAGGGACAGGCCAGGGCTACACCTTC
TRBV13	-	TRBJ2-7	few	CASSFPGAGDYEQYF	TGTGCCAGCAGCTTCCCCGGTGCAGGGGACTACGAGCAGTACTTC
TRBV6-5	-	TRBJ1-2	-	CASSHYGSGYTF	TGTGCCAGCAGTCATTACGGTAGTGGCTACACCTTC
TRBV2	TRBD1	TRBJ2-7	-	CASSRGQPSSYEQYF	TGTGCCAGCTCAAGGGGACAGCCAAGCTCCTACGAGCAGTACTTC
TRBV30	-	TRBJ1-3	-	CAWSGHTTSGNTIYF	TGTGCCTGGAGTGGACACACGACCTCTGGAAACACCATATATTTT
TRBV5-1	TRBD1	TRBJ2-1	-	CASSNRGRADEQFF	TGCGCCAGCAGTAACAGGGGTAGGGCGGATGAGCAGTTCTTC
TRBV13	-	TRBJ1-6	-	CASRQGYSPLHF	TGTGCCAGCAGGCAGGGGTATTCACCCCTCCACTTT
TRBV30	-	TRBJ2-1	-	CAWSPRGFYNEQFF	TGTGCCTGGAGCCCTAGGGGCTTTTACAATGAGCAGTTCTTC
TRBV7-2	-	TRBJ2-7	-	CASSLPTGFTYEQYF	TGTGCCAGCAGCCTCCCGACGGGGTTTACCTACGAGCAGTACTTC
TRBV6-5	-	TRBJ1-2	-	CASSSPTDNYGYTF	TGTGCCAGCAGTTCCCCGACAGACAACTATGGCTACACCTTC
TRBV9	TRBD1	TRBJ1-1	-	CASSVQTGAAGHTEAFF	TGTGCCAGCAGCGTACAGACAGGGGCGGCGGGTCACACTGAAGCTTTCTTT
TRBV4-1	TRBD1	TRBJ1-2	-	CASSQDGQGSYGYTF	TGCGCCAGCAGCCAAGATGGACAGGGGTCCTATGGCTACACCTTC
TRBV3-1/TRBV3-2	TRBD2	TRBJ2-3	-	CASSQDKRGPTDTQYF	TGTGCCAGCAGCCAAGATAAGCGGGGGCCCACAGATACGCAGTATTTT
TRBV30	-	TRBJ1-4	once	CAWAPGLKPNEKLFF	TGTGCCTGGGCACCGGGACTGAAGCCTAATGAAAAACTGTTTTTT
TRBV6-1	-	TRBJ2-2	-	CASSEVFVELFF	TGTGCCAGCAGTGAAGTTTTTGTAGAGCTGTTTTTT
TRBV2	-	TRBJ1-5	-	CASSVQGDSNQPQHF	TGTGCCAGCAGTGTCCAGGGCGATAGCAATCAGCCCCAGCATTTT
TRBV25-1	TRBD1	TRBJ2-2	-	CASSETGGDAGELFF	TGTGCCAGCAGTGAAACAGGGGGCGACGCCGGGGAGCTGTTTTTT
TRBV5-1	TRBD2	TRBJ2-1	-	CASSLLAGAANEQFF	TGCGCCAGCAGCCTTCTAGCGGGGGCCGCCAATGAGCAGTTCTTC
TRBV5-1	TRBD1	TRBJ2-7	-	CASSPRTGSMREQYF	TGCGCCAGCAGCCCTAGGACAGGGTCAATGAGGGAGCAGTACTTC
TRBV10-3	TRBD1	TRBJ1-2	-	CAISDRQGRNYGYTF	TGTGCCATCAGTGACCGACAGGGCCGTAACTATGGCTACACCTTC
TRBV6-1	-	TRBJ1-4	-	CASSDQGHPNEKLFF	TGTGCCAGCAGTGACCAGGGTCATCCTAATGAAAAACTGTTTTTT
TRBV28	TRBD1	TRBJ1-5	-	CASSLGTEHQPQHF	TGTGCCAGCAGCCTGGGGACAGAACATCAGCCCCAGCATTTT
TRBV5-1	TRBD2	TRBJ2-1	-	CASSLAPSGGNEQFF	TGCGCCAGCAGCTTGGCCCCTAGCGGGGGGAATGAGCAGTTCTTC
TRBV28	TRBD1	TRBJ1-4	-	CASSPLTGANEKLFF	TGTGCCAGCAGTCCCCTAACAGGGGCTAATGAAAAACTGTTTTTT
TRBV19	-	TRBJ1-6	-	CASRERAGNSPLHF	TGTGCCAGTAGAGAGCGGGCCGGCAATTCACCCCTCCACTTT
TRBV30	TRBD1	TRBJ2-2	-	CAWSVQGSGELFF	TGTGCCTGGAGTGTACAGGGGTCCGGGGAGCTGTTTTTT
TRBV2	TRBD2	TRBJ2-3	-	CASLQTSPGGDTQYF	TGTGCCAGCCTACAGACTAGTCCCGGGGGGGATACGCAGTATTTT
TRBV19	TRBD1	TRBJ2-1	-	CASGEGRDRNYNEQFF	TGTGCCAGTGGAGAGGGCCGGGACAGGAACTACAATGAGCAGTTCTTC
TRBV5-5	TRBD1	TRBJ1-2	-	CASTRDSRGYTF	TGTGCCAGCACTAGGGACAGTCGGGGCTACACCTTC
TRBV2	-	TRBJ1-5	-	CASSPDAGTQHF	TGTGCCAGCAGTCCAGATGCCGGGACCCAGCATTTT
TRBV2	TRBD1	TRBJ2-7	once	CASSGQGSKQYF	TGTGCCAGCAGTGGACAGGGCTCCAAGCAGTACTTC
TRBV30	TRBD2	TRBJ2-1	-	CAWSLGGNEQFF	TGTGCCTGGAGCTTGGGGGGGAATGAGCAGTTCTTC
TRBV19	TRBD2	TRBJ2-7	-	CASSPGLAGAAYEQYF	TGTGCCAGTAGTCCCGGACTAGCGGGGGCCGCCTACGAGCAGTACTTC
TRBV5-5	-	TRBJ1-6	-	CASSLLSQEDSPLHF	TGTGCCAGCAGCTTACTGTCACAGGAAGATTCACCCCTCCACTTT
TRBV3-1/TRBV3-2	TRBD2	TRBJ2-3	once	CASSRYNGGVGDTQYF	TGTGCCAGCAGCCGATATAACGGGGGGGTGGGAGATACGCAGTATTTT
TRBV15	-	TRBJ1-1	-	CATSRGGLTGPEAFF	TGTGCCACCAGCAGGGGGGGACTGACGGGCCCTGAAGCTTTCTTT
TRBV2	-	TRBJ1-1	-	CASSESGLESFF	TGTGCCAGCAGTGAATCCGGACTAGAGTCTTTCTTT
TRBV5-6	-	TRBJ2-1	-	CASSLGGPSSYNEQFF	TGTGCCAGCAGCTTGGGCGGGCCTAGCTCCTACAATGAGCAGTTCTTC
TRBV28	TRBD2	TRBJ2-1	-	CASSTPWGGSSYNEQFF	TGTGCCAGCAGTACCCCTTGGGGGGGGAGCTCCTACAATGAGCAGTTCTTC
TRBV5-1	-	TRBJ1-1	-	CASSWGHTPLNTEAFF	TGCGCCAGCAGCTGGGGACATACTCCCCTGAACACTGAAGCTTTCTTT
TRBV6-6	TRBD1	TRBJ1-2	-	CASNNPGQGNYGYTF	TGTGCCAGCAATAACCCGGGACAGGGGAATTATGGCTACACCTTC
TRBV18	-	TRBJ1-2	-	CASSLSTGPYGYTF	TGTGCCAGCTCTCTCTCGACAGGACCCTATGGCTACACCTTC